The clone carrying this T cell receptor (beta chain) was recorded only once. The antigen is not known. The data are from a study of cytomegalovirus exposure and HLA in healthy donors. Study findings and constraints: Sequencing depth roughly uniform across donors was assumed in presence/absence analyses. The study listed some 160 cytomegalovirus-associated TCR beta chains. Later analysis identified a missense DCLRE1C variant that was linked to TCR beta V- and J-gene trimming. When a later analysis compared HLA-associated TCR beta chains with equally common others, the HLA-associated chains turned out to be more clonally expanded and to have lower generation probabilities.

CDR3 size: 16 residues. The V gene end was trimmed by 3 bases and the J gene end by 8 bases; junction bases not matched to a gene: 13. CDR1 is LNHDA and CDR2 is SQIVND in the germline V gene (reference sequence). The PCR was carried out with 60 Vbeta primers and 13 Jbeta primers. Sequencing was performed with immunoSEQ multiplex PCR; in TCRdb, only in-frame clones are kept and a portion is missing. The data show some 85,000 clones, approximately 84% seen once. This chain joins TRBV19 and TRBJ1-1, with 9 bases matching TRBD1. The TCR originated in a man younger than 35 in good health and CMV-seronegative. The sample taken for sequencing was PBMCs. The CDR3 loop reads CASSIPAGRQGVEAFF. The DNA for the CDR3 is TGTGCCAGTAGTATCCCCGCGGGGAGACAGGGGGTCGAAGCTTTCTTT.